The TCR beta chain described here comes from a study of human T cells and chemical hapten exposure (dated by TCRdb to the early 2020s). For context, the study as a whole: For sensitization, 2% DPC in acetone was applied to an approximately 2 cm by approximately 2 cm area of upper inner arm skin. Blood was sampled from patients pre-sensitization (week 0) and at 2, 6 and about 24 weeks after DPC sensitization. Weekly therapeutic DPC doses were additionally applied to the scalp of patients throughout the roughly 23-week study period. Patch testing was done on the upper back using Finn chambers containing 0.01% DPC, and results were scored after 6 days according to International Contact Dermatitis Research Group standards. This study followed changes in the peripheral blood TCR repertoire in vivo during primary and secondary sensitization of alopecia patients to the hapten diphenylcyclopropenone (DPC). The mostly female patient cohort included alopecia areata with under or over 50% scalp involvement, alopecia totalis and alopecia universalis. The libraries were sequenced as a pool, and the TCR yield per sample differed mostly because of small variations in library volumes within the pool. For TCR sequencing, blood came from 25 to 30 alopecia patients at anywhere from one to four time points (pre-sensitization, 2, 6 and 24 weeks).

The sample's time point label, decoded: patch test 2, 6 weeks after DPC sensitization. The sample's treatment or condition label is to be understood as: therapeutic diphenylcyclopropenone sensitization with weekly scalp DPC. At each patch-test visit, blood was drawn before the patch test was applied. Patients were considered eligible if aged 18 to 70, diagnosed with alopecia and deemed suitable for DPC therapy, and patients were excluded if pregnant. Total RNA was extracted from unfractionated whole blood that had been collected in Tempus Blood RNA tubes. The germline V gene yields KGHSH for CDR1 and LQKENI for CDR2. Spanning cysteine to phenylalanine, the CDR3 consists of 14 amino acids. The kept DNA is CDR3 alone, 42 bases in frame from the first base. Trimming costs V 0 bases and J 1 base, and their ends lie 6 bases apart. Overall study outcomes, separate from this receptor: Compared with pre-sensitization or healthy control sets, expanded TCRs formed significantly more large CDR3 similarity clusters, which is consistent with antigen-driven responses. Alopecia, a presumed autoimmune disease, was present in all patients, so the immune response of the patients might differ from that of healthy individuals. The number of PT1 expanded TCRs positively correlated with patch test score, significant at thresholds 8, 16 and 32 but not 4. DPC sensitization did not change the number of TCRs with a frequency above 1 in 1000, and there was no evidence of changes in global repertoire structure. After repeated subsampling, changes were observed in the strength of the expansion versus patch-test correlation and in the threshold at which the correlation became significant.

The table lists this clonotype with a few counts. Its binding antigen is unknown. One base away there is no much larger clone; base qualities are not given. Library prep was done by RACE. Sequencing took place on a NextSeq 500. During library preparation, unique molecular identifiers were attached to individual cDNA molecules so that TCRs could be counted in a quantitative, reproducible way. Each blood RNA sample was used to sequence both TCR alpha and TCR beta chains. The original methods were these. The median number of TCRs per sample was 95,638, ranging from about 23,224 to 750,000. V, J and CDR3 annotation of the TCR reads was performed with the Decombinator software suite. Every sample was subsampled to the same number of TCRs (28,000) for the PS versus PT1 abundance plots. Expanded TCRs were defined as absent before sensitization and observed at least eight times at the 2-week time point. TCRdb passed the public sequencing reads through fastp at Q25 and MiXCR, retaining productive beta sequences. Every distinct CDR3 protein forms one entry, paired with its most common genes and DNA. Clone size and V and J calls follow TCRdb, not the original study. Present in this sample are about 54,000 distinct CDR3 sequences, over 9.5% of which were seen just once. The ten largest clonotypes hold more than 1.5% of the sample.

The sequences come from whole blood, collected in connection with sensitization to the hapten diphenylcyclopropenone (DPC). Recombination connected TRBV18 to TRBJ1-1, with no confidently assigned D gene. The TCR sequence derives from a woman in her fifties or sixties with alopecia areata. Some clones in this sample may be carry-over from other donors' samples. The DNA sequence is as follows: TGTGCCAGCTCACCACCAGGGCCGAACACTGAAGCTTTCTTT. It is translated as CASSPPGPNTEAFF.